The 27 T cell receptor beta chains below all came from one sample that was sequenced in a study of OX40 agonist ivuxolimab in advanced cancers. The assay was immunoSEQ multiplex PCR, and TCRdb's table has in-frame clones only and misses some. The data contain some 86,000 clones, approximately 85% of them seen just once; the ten biggest clones take up roughly 3.4%. Here the sequenced sample was CD4+ or CD8+ T cells sorted from blood, taken in a trial of the OX40 agonist ivuxolimab. Receptor source: an adult with an advanced solid tumor such as melanoma, head and neck, liver or kidney cancer.

The chain combines TRBV10-3 with TRBJ2-1; 10 nucleotides line up with TRBD2. CDR3 length equals 17 residues. V was pared by 3 bases and J by 1 base, with 6 bases of the junction left unmatched. Per germline, CDR1 ENHRY and CDR2 SYGVKD. The CDR3 bases are TGTGCCATCAGTGAACGTACTAGCGGGAAATCCTACAATGAGCAGTTCTTC. It encodes CAISERTSGKSYNEQFF.

The rearrangement uses TRBV2 and TRBJ2-7; 8 bases are shared with TRBD1. J gave up 3 bases and V 5 bases, and 6 bases lay outside the gene matches. The CDR3 loop spans 14 amino acids. CDR1 is SNHLY, CDR2 FYNNEI, per germline. The chain's CDR3 is CASSLPGQDYEQYF. DNA for the CDR3: TGTGCCAGCAGTCTACCGGGACAGGACTACGAGCAGTACTTC.

This clone was found once. The V gene is TRBV27, the J gene TRBJ1-2; D might be TRBD1 (6 bases). The germline gives CDR1 MNHEY, CDR2 SMNVEV (reference sequence). The CDR3 loop spans 13 amino acids. V lost 4 bases and J 8 bases, leaving 14 bases between the germline ends. CDR3 nucleotides: TGTGCCAGCAGTTACGACAGGTTCAAAGGCTACACCTTC. Its protein product is CASSYDRFKGYTF.

This clone has just one count. The gene calls are TRBV28 and TRBJ2-7, with TRBD1 matching over 8 bases. The germline V gene has CDR1 MDHEN and CDR2 SYDVKM. V dropped 4 bases and J dropped 1; count of bases not matched to a gene: 0. The CDR3 is 13 residues long. CDR3 sequence reads: CASSWTGSYEQYF. The DNA for the CDR3 is TGTGCCAGCAGTTGGACAGGGTCCTACGAGCAGTACTTC.

CDR3 protein: CASSLAGESSYEQYF. The CDR3 coding sequence is TGTGCCAGCAGTTTAGCGGGAGAGAGCTCCTACGAGCAGTACTTC. The chain joins TRBV28 to TRBJ2-5, with 7 bases identical to TRBD2. The end of the DNA fits TRBJ2-7 better, so the J call may be wrong. This CDR3 region has 15 residues. Germline V gene data show CDR1 as MDHEN and CDR2 as SYDVKM.

The CDR3 coding sequence is TGTGCCAGCACCGAGGGGGGCTCCTACGAGCAGTACTTC. Translation: CASTEGGSYEQYF. The V call is TRBV7-2, the J call TRBJ2-7, with D perhaps assigned TRBD1 or TRBD2 (6 bases each). The germline V gene encodes CDR1 SGHTA and CDR2 FQGNSA. The CDR3 runs to 13 residues. The V and J ends lost 7 bases and 0 bases respectively, with 10 bases between them.

In DNA form, the CDR3 reads TGTGCCAGCAGCTTAGGCGGGGGGGAGACCCAGTACTTC. Its protein is CASSLGGGETQYF. The chain joins TRBV11-2 to TRBJ2-5, with TRBD2 matching 8 bases. Germline values: CDR1 SGHAT, CDR2 FQNNGV. The CDR3 loop spans 13 amino acids. With V trimmed by 1 base and J by 5 bases, 0 bases remained unmatched.

The chain joins TRBV11-3 to TRBJ2-5; the D gene is possibly TRBD1 (5 bases). The V end was cut by 7 bases, the J end by 4 bases, with 16 bases between. This CDR3 spans 14 amino acids. CDR1 and CDR2 from the germline V gene are SGHNT and YENEEA. CDR3 residues: CASMQGGVGETQYF. CDR3 nucleotides: TGTGCCAGCATGCAGGGCGGAGTGGGAGAGACCCAGTACTTC.

This chain connects TRBV27 to TRBJ2-7; D tentatively reads TRBD1 or TRBD2 (5 bases each). The germline V gene has CDR1 MNHEY and CDR2 SMNVEV (reference sequence). This CDR3 has 13 residues. The V end lost 3 bases, the J end lost 6 bases, and 12 bases lay between the germline ends. CDR3 nucleotides: TGTGCCAGCAGTTTGACGAGGGGCCGCGAGCAGTACTTC. Translating gives CASSLTRGREQYF.

CDR3 bases: TGTGCCACCAGCAGAGATCGGGGTGAGGCTAATGAAAAACTGTTTTTT. Its protein product is CATSRDRGEANEKLFF. This chain uses TRBV15 with TRBJ1-4; no firm D call. Trimming took 0 bases from V and 3 from J, leaving 11 bases between them. CDR3 length: 16 residues. Looked up from germline, CDR1 is LNHNV and CDR2 is YYDKDF (reference sequence).

The rearrangement uses TRBV11-3 and TRBJ2-1; 9 nucleotides match TRBD2. V lost 0 bases to trimming and J lost 7 bases; unmatched junction nucleotides: 7. Germline CDR1 SGHNT, CDR2 YENEEA. This CDR3 spans 16 amino acids. CDR3 in amino acids: CASSLDSLAGRNEQFF. DNA of the CDR3: TGTGCCAGCAGCTTAGATAGTCTAGCGGGAAGAAATGAGCAGTTCTTC.

The J gene is TRBJ2-7, the V gene TRBV19; 9 bases line up with TRBD1. The V gene's germline CDR1 is LNHDA and CDR2 SQIVND (reference sequence). This CDR3 is 13 amino acids long. V dropped 5 bases and J dropped 5; count of bases not matched to a gene: 4. This CDR3 reads CASSVGQGNEQYF. The CDR3 DNA sequence: TGTGCCAGTAGTGTGGGACAGGGTAACGAGCAGTACTTC. The variable domain in full, completed from reference TRBV19 and TRBJ2-7, reads DGGITQSPKYLFRKEGQNVTLSCEQNLNHDAMYWYRQDPGQGLRLIYYSQIVNDFQKGDIAEGYSVSREKKESFPLTVTSAQKNPTAFYLCASSVGQGNEQYFGPGTRLTVT.

V and J are TRBV5-1 and TRBJ2-2; the match to TRBD2 covers 7 bases. CDR1 is SGHRS, CDR2 YFSETQ, per germline. After removal of 0 bases from V and 5 bases from J, the junction contained 7 bases not matched to a gene. The CDR3 totals 16 residues. The CDR3 DNA reads as TGCGCCAGCAGCTTGGGATTGGCGGGAGTAACCGGGGAGCTGTTTTTT. Its translation: CASSLGLAGVTGELFF.

This chain uses TRBV5-1 with TRBJ2-2; D unresolved. The CDR3 has 15 amino acids. V lost 0 bases and J lost 1, with 7 bases in between. Germline CDR1 is SGHRS and CDR2 is YFSETQ. CDR3 protein: CASSLVRQNTGELFF. CDR3 sequence (DNA): TGCGCCAGCAGCTTGGTCCGTCAGAACACCGGGGAGCTGTTTTTT.

The chain recombines TRBV7-2 with TRBJ1-4; D is ambiguous. CDR1 is SGHTA and CDR2 is FQGNSA in the germline V gene. V shed 3 bases and J shed 0 bases, with 14 bases lying between them. This CDR3 has 17 residues. The CDR3, as DNA: TGTGCCAGCAGCTTCCCGCCGGACGGCGCAACTAATGAAAAACTGTTTTTT. Its protein product is CASSFPPDGATNEKLFF.

Here the CDR3 DNA reads TGTGCCAGCAACGAGGCGGGAGGTATCTACGAGCAGTACTTC. Protein sequence: CASNEAGGIYEQYF. J is TRBJ2-7 and V is TRBV9; TRBD2 agrees at 8 bases. After removal of 6 bases from V and 3 bases from J, the junction contained 8 bases not matched to a gene. CDR3 length: 14 amino acids. Germline values: CDR1 SGDLS, CDR2 YYNGEE.

This clone was counted a single time. The gene calls are TRBV7-9 and TRBJ2-2; possible D gene TRBD1, 6 bases. The CDR3 is 13 residues long. Germline V gene data show CDR1 as SEHNR and CDR2 as FQNEAQ (reference sequence). With 11 bases removed from V and 1 base from J, the gap between germline ends came to 11 bases. The CDR3 sequence is CAYRVENTGELFF. The CDR3 nucleotides are TGTGCCTACAGGGTGGAGAACACCGGGGAGCTGTTTTTT.

The V gene is TRBV19, the J gene TRBJ1-2; D call uncertain. Looked up from germline, CDR1 is LNHDA and CDR2 is SQIVND (reference sequence). The V end lost 5 bases, the J end lost 8 bases, and 18 bases lay between the germline ends. The CDR3 is made up of 14 amino acids. The DNA for the CDR3 is TGTGCCAGTAGTGTTATGGCGGGCTCCAGGGGCTACACCTTC. Amino acid sequence: CASSVMAGSRGYTF.

The V call is TRBV10-3, the J call TRBJ1-3, with D tentatively TRBD1 (5 bases). The CDR3 extends over 15 amino acids. Trimming cost V 4 bases and J 0 bases, with 10 bases left between them. Germline V gene sequence: CDR1 ENHRY, CDR2 SYGVKD. As DNA, the CDR3 is TGTGCCATCAGTGGGACACTGAGCTCTGGAAACACCATATATTTT. Amino acids: CAISGTLSSGNTIYF.

The J gene is TRBJ2-5, the V gene TRBV4-1, with 10 bases matching TRBD2. The DNA end is more similar to TRBJ2-7, so the J call may be wrong. CDR3 length: 21 amino acids. The V gene's germline CDR1 is MGHRA and CDR2 YSYEKL. The CDR3 region has the DNA TGCGCCAGCAGCCAAGGCTTCTCCTGGGGTATAGCGGGAGGATTAACCTACGAGCAGTACTTC. The encoded protein is CASSQGFSWGIAGGLTYEQYF.

The chain carries TRBV6-5 and TRBJ1-1; D not certain. Germline lookup yields CDR1 MNHEY and CDR2 SVGAGI. The CDR3 has 14 amino acids. Trimming shortened V by 0 bases and J by 2 bases, and 7 bases separated the two germline ends. CDR3 loop: CASSYSSSNTEAFF. DNA for the CDR3: TGTGCCAGCAGTTACTCGAGCAGCAACACTGAAGCTTTCTTT.

The DNA for the CDR3 is TGTGCCAGCAGCTTTTCCTTCAACTCCTACGAGCAGTACTTC. Translated, it gives CASSFSFNSYEQYF. The rearrangement links TRBV7-2 to TRBJ2-7; D is unresolved. There are 14 residues in the CDR3. The germline gives CDR1 SGHTA, CDR2 FQGNSA. The V and J ends lost 3 bases and 0 bases respectively, with 9 bases between them.

In the case of this clone: At one boundary the junction diverges from the germline segment, which might be a read error. The chain uses TRBV28 and TRBJ2-7; a possible D gene is TRBD2 (6 bases). Germline V gene lookup returns CDR1 MDHEN and CDR2 SYDVKM. The CDR3 spans 13 residues. The CDR3 region is CASSSSTSGSGDF. The CDR3 nucleotides read TGTGCCAGCAGTTCATCCACGTCTGGGTCGGGAGACTTC.

This clone was seen a handful of times. V and J are TRBV6-5 and TRBJ2-1, with 8 bases that match TRBD2. V dropped 6 bases and J dropped 6; count of bases not matched to a gene: 10. The germline CDR1 and CDR2 sequences are MNHEY and SVGAGI. This CDR3 contains 15 residues. CDR3 sequence (DNA): TGTGCCAGCAGCCTTAGCGGGATCCCCTCCAATGAGCAGTTCTTC. As protein: CASSLSGIPSNEQFF.

The rearrangement uses TRBV7-2 and TRBJ1-5; D is ambiguous. Germline-derived CDR1 and CDR2 are SGHTA and FQGNSA. V gave up 5 bases and J gave up 4 bases, with 9 bases separating them. CDR3 length equals 13 residues. CDR3 bases: TGTGCCAGCAGCCTGGAGGCTAATCAGCCCCAGCATTTT. It codes for CASSLEANQPQHF.

The chain joins TRBV6-5 to TRBJ1-5, with a tentative D call TRBD1 (6 bases). Trimming left V 3 bases short and J 4 bases short, with 10 bases between. The CDR3 totals 14 residues. Germline loops: CDR1 MNHEY, CDR2 SVGAGI. CDR3 DNA: TGTGCCAGCAGTTATACGGGACATAATCAGCCCCAGCATTTT. As protein: CASSYTGHNQPQHF.

The chain recombines TRBV20-1 with TRBJ2-7; a possible D gene is TRBD2 (5 bases). V was pared by 6 bases and J by 3 bases, with 9 bases between. The CDR3 has 11 residues. Germline V CDR1 and CDR2: DFQATT, SNEGSKA (reference sequence). Here the CDR3 DNA reads TGCAGTGCCACCCGGGACTACGAGCAGTACTTC. Its protein is CSATRDYEQYF.